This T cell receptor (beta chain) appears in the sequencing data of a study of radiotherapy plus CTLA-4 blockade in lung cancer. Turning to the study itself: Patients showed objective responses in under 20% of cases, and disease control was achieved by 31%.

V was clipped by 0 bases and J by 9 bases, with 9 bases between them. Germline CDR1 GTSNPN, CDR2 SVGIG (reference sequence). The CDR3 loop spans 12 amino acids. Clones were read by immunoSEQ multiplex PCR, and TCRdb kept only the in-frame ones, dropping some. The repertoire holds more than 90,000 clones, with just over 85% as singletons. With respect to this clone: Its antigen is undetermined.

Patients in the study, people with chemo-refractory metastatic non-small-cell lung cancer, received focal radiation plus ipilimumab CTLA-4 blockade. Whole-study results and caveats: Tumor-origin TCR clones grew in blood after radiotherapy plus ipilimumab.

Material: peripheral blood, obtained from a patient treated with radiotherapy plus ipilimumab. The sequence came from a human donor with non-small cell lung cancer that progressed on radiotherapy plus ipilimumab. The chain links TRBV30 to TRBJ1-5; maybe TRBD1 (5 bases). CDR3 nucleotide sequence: TGTGCCTGGAGTGTATCCGGGGGGCCCCAGCATTTT. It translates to CAWSVSGGPQHF.